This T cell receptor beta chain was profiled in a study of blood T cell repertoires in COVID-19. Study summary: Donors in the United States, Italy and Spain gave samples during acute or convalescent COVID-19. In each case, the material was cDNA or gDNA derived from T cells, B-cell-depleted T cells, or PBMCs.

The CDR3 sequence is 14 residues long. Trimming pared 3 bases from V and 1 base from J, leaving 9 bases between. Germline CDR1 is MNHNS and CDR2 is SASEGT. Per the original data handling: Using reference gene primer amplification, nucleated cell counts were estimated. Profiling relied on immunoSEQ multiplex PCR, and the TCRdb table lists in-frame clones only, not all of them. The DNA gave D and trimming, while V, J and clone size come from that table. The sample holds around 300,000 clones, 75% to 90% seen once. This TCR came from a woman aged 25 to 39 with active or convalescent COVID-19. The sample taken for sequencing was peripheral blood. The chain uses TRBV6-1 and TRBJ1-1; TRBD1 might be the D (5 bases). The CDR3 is CASSDGGGNTEAFF. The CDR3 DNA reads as TGTGCCAGCAGTGATGGGGGGGGGAACACTGAAGCTTTCTTT.